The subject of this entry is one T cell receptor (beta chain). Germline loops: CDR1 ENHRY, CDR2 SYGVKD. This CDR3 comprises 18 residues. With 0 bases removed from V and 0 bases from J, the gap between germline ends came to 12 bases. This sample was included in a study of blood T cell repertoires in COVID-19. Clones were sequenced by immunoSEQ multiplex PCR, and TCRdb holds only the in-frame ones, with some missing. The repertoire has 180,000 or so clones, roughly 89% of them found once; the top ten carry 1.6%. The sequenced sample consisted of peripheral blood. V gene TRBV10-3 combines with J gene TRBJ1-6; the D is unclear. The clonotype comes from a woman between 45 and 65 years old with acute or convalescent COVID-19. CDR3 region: CAISESLPTGSYNSPLHF. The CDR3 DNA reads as TGTGCCATCAGTGAGTCGTTACCTACTGGCTCCTATAATTCACCCCTCCACTTT.